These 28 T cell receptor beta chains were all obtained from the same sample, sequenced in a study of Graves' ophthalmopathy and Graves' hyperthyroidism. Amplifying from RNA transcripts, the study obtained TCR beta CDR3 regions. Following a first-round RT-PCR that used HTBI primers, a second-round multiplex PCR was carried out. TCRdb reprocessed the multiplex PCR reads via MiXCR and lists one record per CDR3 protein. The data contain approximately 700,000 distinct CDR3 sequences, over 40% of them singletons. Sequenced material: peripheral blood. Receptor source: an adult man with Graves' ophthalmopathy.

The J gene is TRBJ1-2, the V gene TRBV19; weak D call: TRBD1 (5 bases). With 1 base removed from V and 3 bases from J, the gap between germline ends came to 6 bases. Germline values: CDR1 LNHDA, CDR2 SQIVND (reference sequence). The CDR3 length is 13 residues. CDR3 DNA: TGTGCCAGTAGTATAGGACAGTACTATGGCTACACCTTC. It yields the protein CASSIGQYYGYTF. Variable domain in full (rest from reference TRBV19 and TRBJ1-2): DGGITQSPKYLFRKEGQNVTLSCEQNLNHDAMYWYRQDPGQGLRLIYYSQIVNDFQKGDIAEGYSVSREKKESFPLTVTSAQKNPTAFYLCASSIGQYYGYTFGSGTRLTVV.

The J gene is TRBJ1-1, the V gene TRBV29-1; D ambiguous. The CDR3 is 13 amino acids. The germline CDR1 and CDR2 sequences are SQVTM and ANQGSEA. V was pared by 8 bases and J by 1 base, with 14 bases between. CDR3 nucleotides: TGCAGCTTAGTTGCGCAGGCGAACACTGAAGCTTTCTTT. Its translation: CSLVAQANTEAFF. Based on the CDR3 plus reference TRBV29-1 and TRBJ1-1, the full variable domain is SAVISQKPSRDICQRGTSLTIQCQVDSQVTMMFWYRQQPGQSLTLIATANQGSEATYESGFVIDKFPISRPNLTFSTLTVSNMSPEDSSIYLCSLVAQANTEAFFGQGTRLTVV.

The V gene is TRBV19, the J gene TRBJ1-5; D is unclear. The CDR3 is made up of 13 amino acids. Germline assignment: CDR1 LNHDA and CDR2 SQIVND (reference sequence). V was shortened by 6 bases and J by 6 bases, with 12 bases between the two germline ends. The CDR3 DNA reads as TGTGCCAGTAGCCGCGGCGGCCGTCAGCCCCAGCATTTT. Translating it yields CASSRGGRQPQHF.

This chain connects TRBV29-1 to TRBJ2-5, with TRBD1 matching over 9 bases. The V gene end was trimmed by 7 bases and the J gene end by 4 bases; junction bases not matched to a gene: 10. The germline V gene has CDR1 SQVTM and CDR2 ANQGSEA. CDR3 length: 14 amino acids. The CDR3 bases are TGCAGCGCCACCGGGACAGGGAGGCGAGAGACCCAGTACTTC. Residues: CSATGTGRRETQYF.

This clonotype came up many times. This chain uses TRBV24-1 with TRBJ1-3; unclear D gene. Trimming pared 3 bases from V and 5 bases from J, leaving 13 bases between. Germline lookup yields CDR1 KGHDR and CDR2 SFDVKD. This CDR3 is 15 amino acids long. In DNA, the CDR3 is TGTGCCACCAGTGATCCTCAGGATTTTAGAAACACCATATATTTT. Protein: CATSDPQDFRNTIYF.

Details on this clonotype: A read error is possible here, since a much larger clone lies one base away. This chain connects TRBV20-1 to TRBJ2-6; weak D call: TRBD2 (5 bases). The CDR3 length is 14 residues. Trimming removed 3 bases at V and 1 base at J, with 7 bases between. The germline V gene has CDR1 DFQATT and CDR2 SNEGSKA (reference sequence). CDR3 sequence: CSAREESGANVLTF. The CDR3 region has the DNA TGCAGTGCTAGGGAGGAATCTGGGGCCAACGTCCTGACTTTC.

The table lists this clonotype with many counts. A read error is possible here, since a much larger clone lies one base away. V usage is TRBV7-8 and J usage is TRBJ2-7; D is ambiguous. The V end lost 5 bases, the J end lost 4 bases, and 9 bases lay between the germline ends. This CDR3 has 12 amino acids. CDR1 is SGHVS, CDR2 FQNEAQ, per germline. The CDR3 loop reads CASSRDKYEQYF. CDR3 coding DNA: TGTGCCAGCAGCCGTGACAAGTACGAGCAGTACTTC.

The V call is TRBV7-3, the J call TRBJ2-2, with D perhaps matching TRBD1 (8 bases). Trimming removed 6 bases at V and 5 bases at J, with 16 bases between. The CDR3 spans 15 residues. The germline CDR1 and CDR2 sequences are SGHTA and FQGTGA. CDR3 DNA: TGTGCCAGCAGTTTCACAGGGGGGGGAACCGGGGAGCTGTTTTTT. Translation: CASSFTGGGTGELFF.

CDR3 DNA: TGTGCCAGCAAGCTAGCGGGAGCGAACAATGAGCAGTTCTTC. Translated, it gives CASKLAGANNEQFF. This chain joins TRBV2 and TRBJ2-1; TRBD2 matches 10 bases. CDR3 length: 14 residues. J lost 5 bases, V lost 7 bases, and 5 bases had no gene match. The germline V gene encodes CDR1 SNHLY and CDR2 FYNNEI.

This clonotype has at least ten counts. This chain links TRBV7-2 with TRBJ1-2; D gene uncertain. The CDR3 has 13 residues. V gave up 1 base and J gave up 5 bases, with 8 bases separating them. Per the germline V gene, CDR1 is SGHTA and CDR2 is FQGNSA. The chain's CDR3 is CASSLGLIYGYTF. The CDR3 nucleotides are TGTGCCAGCAGCTTAGGGCTCATTTATGGCTACACCTTC.

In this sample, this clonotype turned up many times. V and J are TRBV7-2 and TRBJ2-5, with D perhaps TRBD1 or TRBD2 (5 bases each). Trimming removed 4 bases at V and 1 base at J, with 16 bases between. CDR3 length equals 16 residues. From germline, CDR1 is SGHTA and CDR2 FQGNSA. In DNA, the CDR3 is TGTGCCAGCAGCTCTACAGGACTGGGAGCCCAAGAGACCCAGTACTTC. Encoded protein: CASSSTGLGAQETQYF.

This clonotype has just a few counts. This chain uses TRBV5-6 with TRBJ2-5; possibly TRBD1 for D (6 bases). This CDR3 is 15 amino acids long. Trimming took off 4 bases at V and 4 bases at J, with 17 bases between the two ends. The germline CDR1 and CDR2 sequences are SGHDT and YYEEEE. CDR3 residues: CASSPPYGDIETQYF. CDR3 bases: TGTGCCAGCAGCCCTCCTTATGGGGACATAGAGACCCAGTACTTC.

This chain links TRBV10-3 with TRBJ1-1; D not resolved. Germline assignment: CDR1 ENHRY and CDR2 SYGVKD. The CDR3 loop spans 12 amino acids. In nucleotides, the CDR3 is TGTGACAGCAGTTCCAGGAACACTGAAGCTTTCTTT. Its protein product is CDSSSRNTEAFF.

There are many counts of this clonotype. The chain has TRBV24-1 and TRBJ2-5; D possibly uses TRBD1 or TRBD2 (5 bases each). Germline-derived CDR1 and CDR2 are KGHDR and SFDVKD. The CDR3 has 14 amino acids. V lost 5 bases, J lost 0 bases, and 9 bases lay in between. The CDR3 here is CATSAPGHQETQYF. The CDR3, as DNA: TGTGCCACCAGTGCCCCGGGACACCAAGAGACCCAGTACTTC.

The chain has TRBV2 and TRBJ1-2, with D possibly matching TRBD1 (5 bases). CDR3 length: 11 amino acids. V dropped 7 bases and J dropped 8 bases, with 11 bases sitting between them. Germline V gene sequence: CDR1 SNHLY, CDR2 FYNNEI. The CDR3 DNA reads TGTGCCAGCAATGTGGGGCAAGGCTACACCTTC. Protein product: CASNVGQGYTF.

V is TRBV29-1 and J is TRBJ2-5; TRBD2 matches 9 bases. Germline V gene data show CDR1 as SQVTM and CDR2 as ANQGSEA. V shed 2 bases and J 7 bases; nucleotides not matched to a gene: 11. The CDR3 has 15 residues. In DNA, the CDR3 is TGCAGCGTTGAATACCTAGCGGGGACAGTTAGGACCCAGTACTTC. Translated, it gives CSVEYLAGTVRTQYF. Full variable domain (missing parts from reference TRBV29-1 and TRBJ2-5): SAVISQKPSRDICQRGTSLTIQCQVDSQVTMMFWYRQQPGQSLTLIATANQGSEATYESGFVIDKFPISRPNLTFSTLTVSNMSPEDSSIYLCSVEYLAGTVRTQYFGPGTRLLVL.

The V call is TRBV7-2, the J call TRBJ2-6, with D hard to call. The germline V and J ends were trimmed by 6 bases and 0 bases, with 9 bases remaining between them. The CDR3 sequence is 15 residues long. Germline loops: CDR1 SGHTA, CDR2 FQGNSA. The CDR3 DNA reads TGTACCAGCAGAGACCCAAACTCTGGGGCCAACGTCCTGACTTTC. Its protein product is CTSRDPNSGANVLTF.

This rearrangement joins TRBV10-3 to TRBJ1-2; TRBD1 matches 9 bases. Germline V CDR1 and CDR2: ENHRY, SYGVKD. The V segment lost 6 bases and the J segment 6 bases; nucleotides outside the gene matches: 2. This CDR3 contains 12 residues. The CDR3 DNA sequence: TGTGCCATCAGGGACAGGGGACATGGCTACACCTTC. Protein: CAIRDRGHGYTF.

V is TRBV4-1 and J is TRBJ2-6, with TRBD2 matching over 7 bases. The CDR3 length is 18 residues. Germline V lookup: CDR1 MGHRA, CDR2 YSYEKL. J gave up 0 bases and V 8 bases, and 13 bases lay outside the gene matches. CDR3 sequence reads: CASAKPLGGVSGANVLTF. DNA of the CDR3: TGCGCCAGCGCGAAACCACTGGGGGGGGTCTCTGGGGCCAACGTCCTGACTTTC.

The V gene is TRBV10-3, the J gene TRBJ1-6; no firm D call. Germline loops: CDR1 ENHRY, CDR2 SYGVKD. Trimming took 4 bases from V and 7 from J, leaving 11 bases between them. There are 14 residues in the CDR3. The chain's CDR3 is CAISVGSNNSPLHF. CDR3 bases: TGTGCCATCAGTGTGGGCAGCAACAATTCACCCCTCCACTTT.

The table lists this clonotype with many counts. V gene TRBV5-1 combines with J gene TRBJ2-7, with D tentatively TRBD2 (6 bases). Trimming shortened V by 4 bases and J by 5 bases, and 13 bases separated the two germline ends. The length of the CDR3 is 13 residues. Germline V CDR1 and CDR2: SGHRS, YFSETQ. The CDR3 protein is CASSPSGEHEQYF. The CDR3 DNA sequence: TGCGCCAGCAGCCCATCGGGGGAGCACGAGCAGTACTTC.

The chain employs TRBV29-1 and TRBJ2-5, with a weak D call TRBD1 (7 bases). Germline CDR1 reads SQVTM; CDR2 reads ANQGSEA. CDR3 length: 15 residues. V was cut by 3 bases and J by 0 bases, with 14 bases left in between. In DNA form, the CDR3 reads TGCAGCGTTGAGGGGGACAGCGGGTACCAAGAGACCCAGTACTTC. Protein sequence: CSVEGDSGYQETQYF.

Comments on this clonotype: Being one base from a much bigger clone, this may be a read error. CDR3: CASGKGREGGKLFF. The CDR3 nucleotides read TGTGCCAGCGGTAAGGGACGGGAGGGAGGAAAACTGTTTTTT. V usage is TRBV12-3 or TRBV12-4 and J usage is TRBJ1-4; possibly TRBD1 for D (5 bases). The CDR3 consists of 14 residues. V was shortened by 8 bases and J by 10 bases, with 20 bases between the two germline ends.

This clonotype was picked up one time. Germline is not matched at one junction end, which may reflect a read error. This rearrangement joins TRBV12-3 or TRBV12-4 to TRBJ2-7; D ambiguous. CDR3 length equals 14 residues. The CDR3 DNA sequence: TGTGCCAACAGTCCGGGCCCAATTTTGGGCGAGCAGTACTTC. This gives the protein CANSPGPILGEQYF.

CDR3 bases: TGTGCCAGCAGCCCACAGGGACTGATTACGGAGACCCAGTACTTC. This translates into CASSPQGLITETQYF. The rearrangement links TRBV9 to TRBJ2-5; D may match TRBD1 or TRBD2 (6 bases each). V was trimmed by 4 bases and J by 5 bases, leaving 18 bases between them. This CDR3 region has 15 residues. Germline assignment: CDR1 SGDLS and CDR2 YYNGEE.

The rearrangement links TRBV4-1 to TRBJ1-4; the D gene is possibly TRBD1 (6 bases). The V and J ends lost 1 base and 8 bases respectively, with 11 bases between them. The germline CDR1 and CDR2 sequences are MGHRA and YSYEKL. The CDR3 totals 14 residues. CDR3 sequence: CASSQGQEWEKLFF. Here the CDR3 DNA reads TGCGCCAGCAGCCAAGGACAGGAGTGGGAAAAACTGTTTTTT.

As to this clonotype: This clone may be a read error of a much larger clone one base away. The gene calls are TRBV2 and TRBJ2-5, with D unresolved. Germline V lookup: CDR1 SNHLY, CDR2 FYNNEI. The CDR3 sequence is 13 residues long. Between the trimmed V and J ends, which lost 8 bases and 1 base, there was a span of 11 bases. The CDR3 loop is CASRIRSQETQYF. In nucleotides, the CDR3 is TGTGCCAGCCGGATACGGAGCCAAGAGACCCAGTACTTC.

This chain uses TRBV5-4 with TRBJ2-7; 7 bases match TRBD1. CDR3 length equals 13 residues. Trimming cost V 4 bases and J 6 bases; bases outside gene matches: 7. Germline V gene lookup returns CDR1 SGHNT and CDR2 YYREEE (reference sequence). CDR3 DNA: TGTGCCAGCAGCCTGGGACAGTCTTTCGAGCAGTACTTC. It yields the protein CASSLGQSFEQYF.